Each of the 25 T cell receptor beta chains below was sequenced from the same sample in a study of vaccination and CD4 T cells after COVID-19 (dated 2022 in TCRdb). The library was built by means of PCR. Data came from an Illumina iSeq 100. DNA from cultured CD4+ T cells was subjected to TCR sequencing with the Oncomine TCR Beta short-read assay at the Johns Hopkins FTIC core. In-frame beta chains were kept once TCRdb had trimmed the public reads at Q25 with fastp and called clones with MiXCR. CDR3 protein sequences are deduplicated, and each keeps its most common genes and DNA. In this sample the table shows about 16,000 distinct CDR3 sequences, just under 50% of which occur a single time. The top ten constitute around 5.3% of the sample. These receptors' antigens are unknown. In the paper's terms, the treatment or condition label means: 10-day PBMC culture with coronavirus spike peptide pools or control peptides (ViraFEST assay).

The material was CD4+ T cells from blood, cultured in vitro, obtained before SARS-CoV-2 vaccination. Every receptor here comes from a human donor who had recovered from COVID-19.

This clonotype was seen only a few times. The chain uses TRBV28 and TRBJ2-5; TRBD2 matches 9 bases. The CDR3 covers 15 residues. J was trimmed by 5 bases and V by 1 base; bases with no gene match: 5. The germline V gene has CDR1 MDHEN and CDR2 SYDVKM. As DNA, the CDR3 is TGTGCCAGCAGTTTATTCTCTGCGGGAGGGGAGACCCAGTACTTC. Translation gives CASSLFSAGGETQYF.

The gene calls are TRBV27 and TRBJ2-3; D assignment may be TRBD1 or TRBD2 (6 bases each). The germline V gene has CDR1 MNHEY and CDR2 SMNVEV (reference sequence). The V gene lost 3 bases and the J gene lost 5 bases, with 15 bases spanning the gap. This CDR3 has 15 amino acids. This chain's CDR3 is CASSFIRGQGDTQYF. In DNA form, the CDR3 reads TGTGCCAGCAGTTTCATCCGGGGGCAGGGAGATACGCAGTATTTT.

The chain carries TRBV20-1 and TRBJ2-3; D is perhaps TRBD2 (5 bases). The CDR3 contains 13 residues. V shed 6 bases and J shed 2 bases, with 12 bases lying between them. Germline CDR1 and CDR2: DFQATT and SNEGSKA (reference sequence). The DNA for the CDR3 is TGCAGTGCCCAAGAGGGCTACACAGATACGCAGTATTTT. It specifies CSAQEGYTDTQYF.

The J gene is TRBJ1-3, the V gene TRBV6-1; D is uncertain. The CDR3 consists of 14 residues. CDR1 and CDR2 from the germline V gene are MNHNS and SASEGT. V lost 7 bases and J lost 0, with 10 bases in between. Written as DNA, the CDR3 is TGTGCCAGCATTGGCACGTACTCTGGAAACACCATATATTTT. Translated: CASIGTYSGNTIYF.

The chain links TRBV19 to TRBJ1-1; TRBD1 matches at 8 bases. Germline V CDR1 and CDR2: LNHDA, SQIVND (reference sequence). CDR3 length: 13 amino acids. V dropped 3 bases and J dropped 5; count of bases not matched to a gene: 2. The CDR3 DNA follows: TGTGCCAGTAGTATGGACAGGGAAACTGAAGCTTTCTTT. This translates into CASSMDRETEAFF. Full variable domain (rest looked up from reference TRBV19 and TRBJ1-1): DGGITQSPKYLFRKEGQNVTLSCEQNLNHDAMYWYRQDPGQGLRLIYYSQIVNDFQKGDIAEGYSVSREKKESFPLTVTSAQKNPTAFYLCASSMDRETEAFFGQGTRLTVV.

This rearrangement joins TRBV5-4 to TRBJ2-5, with no clear D. Germline lookup yields CDR1 SGHNT and CDR2 YYREEE (reference sequence). V gave up 1 base and J gave up 1 base, with 8 bases separating them. CDR3 length: 14 residues. CDR3 nucleotides: TGTGCCAGCAGCTTGAATGGGGTCCAAGAGACCCAGTACTTC. It is translated as CASSLNGVQETQYF.

The chain carries TRBV20-1 and TRBJ1-4; 11 bases line up with TRBD1. CDR1 and CDR2 (germline): DFQATT, SNEGSKA (reference sequence). The CDR3 has 14 amino acids. The V segment lost 5 bases and the J segment 8 bases; nucleotides outside the gene matches: 7. The DNA of the CDR3 is TGCAGTGCTGGGGACAGGGGGATCCGGGAAAAACTGTTTTTT. It codes for CSAGDRGIREKLFF.

This sequence joins TRBV12-3 or TRBV12-4 and TRBJ2-5; TRBD1 matches at 11 bases. The junction had 2 bases not matched to a gene; V was cut back by 3 bases and J by 5 bases. The CDR3 consists of 14 residues. Written as DNA, the CDR3 is TGTGCCAGCAGTTTCGGGGACAGGGGGGAGACCCAGTACTTC. This gives the protein CASSFGDRGETQYF.

This clonotype was recorded a few times. This chain connects TRBV7-3 to TRBJ2-5, with D tentatively TRBD1 (6 bases). Trimming shortened V by 5 bases and J by 5 bases, and 12 bases separated the two germline ends. CDR1 SGHTA and CDR2 FQGTGA come from the germline V gene. The CDR3 runs 13 residues. The chain's CDR3 is CASSLWGRETQYF. Written as DNA, the CDR3 is TGTGCCAGCAGCCTATGGGGGCGGGAGACCCAGTACTTC.

A remark on this clonotype: One junction end does not reproduce the germline sequence, and a read error may be involved. The chain combines TRBV4-2 with TRBJ2-5; D remains ambiguous. Germline assignment: CDR1 LGHNA and CDR2 YNFKEQ. The CDR3 sequence is 14 residues long. The CDR3 loop reads CASSQDRRVETRYF. Written as DNA, the CDR3 is TGTGCCAGCAGCCAAGATCGAAGGGTGGAGACCCGGTACTTC.

This chain links TRBV20-1 with TRBJ2-3, with D unclear. Germline V CDR1 and CDR2: DFQATT, SNEGSKA (reference sequence). V shed 5 bases and J shed 1 base, with 10 bases lying between them. The CDR3 contains 13 residues. CDR3 amino acids: CSAHLDRTDTQYF. The CDR3 nucleotides read TGCAGTGCTCACCTCGATCGCACAGATACGCAGTATTTT.

The V and J genes are TRBV5-5 and TRBJ2-6; D is ambiguous. V was clipped by 3 bases and J by 0 bases, with 10 bases between them. In germline, CDR1 is SGHKS, CDR2 YYEKEE (reference sequence). The CDR3 runs to 16 residues. The CDR3 DNA reads as TGTGCCAGCAGCTGGACGGCGAGCTCTGGGGCCAACGTCCTGACTTTC. It yields the protein CASSWTASSGANVLTF.

The chain combines TRBV28 with TRBJ1-2; tentative D call: TRBD1 (5 bases). The CDR3 contains 13 residues. Germline V gene sequence: CDR1 MDHEN, CDR2 SYDVKM. The germline V and J ends were trimmed by 5 bases and 4 bases, with 11 bases remaining between them. As DNA, the CDR3 is TGTGCCAGCAGTCCCCCAGGGTTCTATGGCTACACCTTC. Translation gives CASSPPGFYGYTF.

This clonotype occurred once. The chain joins TRBV27 to TRBJ2-1, with a possible D match to TRBD2 (6 bases). CDR3 length equals 14 residues. Germline assignment: CDR1 MNHEY and CDR2 SMNVEV (reference sequence). Trimming took 8 bases from V and 5 from J, leaving 16 bases between them. Written as DNA, the CDR3 is TGTGCCAGCTCGTTCCCGGGAGAGAACAATGAGCAGTTCTTC. It codes for CASSFPGENNEQFF.

The CDR3 DNA reads TGTGCCAGCAGCCCGGGGTTCACTGAAGCTTTCTTT. The encoded protein is CASSPGFTEAFF. The rearrangement links TRBV11-2 to TRBJ1-1; D call uncertain. Germline CDR1 reads SGHAT; CDR2 reads FQNNGV. Trimming pared 5 bases from V and 4 bases from J, leaving 8 bases between. This CDR3 has 12 amino acids. Full variable domain (missing parts from reference TRBV11-2 and TRBJ1-1): EAGVAQSPRYKIIEKRQSVAFWCNPISGHATLYWYQQILGQGPKLLIQFQNNGVVDDSQLPKDRFSAERLKGVDSTLKIQPAKLEDSAVYLCASSPGFTEAFFGQGTRLTVV.

The genes are TRBV6-2 or TRBV6-3 and TRBJ2-6; D is unresolved. This CDR3 comprises 17 residues. The germline V and J ends were trimmed by 5 bases and 1 base, with 15 bases remaining between them. The germline V gene encodes CDR1 MNHEY and CDR2 SVGEGT. The CDR3 sequence: CASSRTGLQSGANVLTF. The CDR3 region has the DNA TGTGCCAGCAGTCGGACCGGTCTCCAGTCTGGGGCCAACGTCCTGACTTTC.

The V gene is TRBV2, the J gene TRBJ1-2; 10 positions match TRBD1. Trimming removed 3 bases from V and 6 bases from J; junction bases left unmatched: 1. Germline V gene lookup returns CDR1 SNHLY and CDR2 FYNNEI. CDR3 size: 13 residues. Here the CDR3 DNA reads TGTGCCAGCAGTGAGGACAGGGGGAATGGCTACACCTTC. Protein product: CASSEDRGNGYTF.

This clonotype has a handful of counts. V usage is TRBV7-9 and J usage is TRBJ1-1; TRBD1 agrees at 8 bases. This CDR3 comprises 14 residues. The junction had 2 bases not matched to a gene; V was cut back by 1 base and J by 4 bases. CDR1 is SEHNR and CDR2 is FQNEAQ in the germline V gene (reference sequence). CDR3 loop: CASSLGQGSTEAFF. CDR3 coding DNA: TGTGCCAGCAGCTTAGGACAGGGGAGCACTGAAGCTTTCTTT.

The J gene is TRBJ2-7, the V gene TRBV20-1, with TRBD2 identical over 14 bases. V lost 5 bases to trimming and J lost 4 bases; unmatched junction nucleotides: 10. CDR3 length: 16 residues. Germline CDR1 and CDR2: DFQATT and SNEGSKA (reference sequence). CDR3 sequence: CSAWGLAGVKGYEQYF. The CDR3 region has the DNA TGCAGTGCTTGGGGACTAGCGGGAGTAAAAGGGTACGAGCAGTACTTC.

This chain joins TRBV7-9 and TRBJ2-7, with 7 bases matching TRBD2. This CDR3 spans 16 amino acids. Trimming at V came to 1 base and at J to 1 base, leaving 7 bases not matched to a gene. Germline CDR1 is SEHNR and CDR2 is FQNEAQ (reference sequence). CDR3: CASSLDSASGSYEQYF. Here the CDR3 DNA reads TGTGCCAGCAGCTTAGACTCGGCTAGCGGATCCTACGAGCAGTACTTC.

Remarks on this clonotype: This is likely a read error, given that the CDR3 carries no conserved phenylalanine or tryptophan at its end. V usage is TRBV15 and J usage is TRBJ1-6; D possibly corresponds to TRBD1 (5 bases). The germline V gene has CDR1 LNHNV and CDR2 YYDKDF (reference sequence). The CDR3 loop spans 15 amino acids. The V gene lost 5 bases and the J gene lost 8 bases, with 16 bases spanning the gap. CDR3 residues: CATSRRLGEDSPLHS. In DNA form, the CDR3 reads TGTGCCACCAGCCGCCGCCTAGGGGAGGATTCACCCCTCCACTCT.

This clonotype was found a few times. The rearrangement joins TRBV27 to TRBJ2-7; TRBD2 is a possible D gene (6 bases). This CDR3 has 17 amino acids. The ends were cut back, 4 bases at V and 7 bases at J, with 26 bases in the middle. CDR1 is MNHEY and CDR2 is SMNVEV in the germline V gene (reference sequence). The CDR3 DNA reads TGTGCCAGCAGTTCTCCCTCCGATGGGAGGTCGGTGGGGGAGCAGTACTTC. Residues: CASSSPSDGRSVGEQYF.

The rearrangement joins TRBV10-3 to TRBJ2-3; D may correspond to TRBD1 or TRBD2 (5 bases each). Looked up from germline, CDR1 is ENHRY and CDR2 is SYGVKD. CDR3 length: 15 amino acids. The V end lost 3 bases, the J end lost 0 bases, and 10 bases lay between the germline ends. The CDR3 DNA is TGTGCCATCAGTGAATCCGGGGCTAGCACAGATACGCAGTATTTT. Its protein is CAISESGASTDTQYF.

The chain uses TRBV15 and TRBJ1-5; 10 bases agree with TRBD1. The CDR3 sequence is 15 residues long. Germline V gene sequence: CDR1 LNHNV, CDR2 YYDKDF (reference sequence). J was trimmed by 8 bases and V by 3 bases; bases with no gene match: 7. CDR3 sequence (DNA): TGTGCCACCAGCAGGGCCGGGACAGGGGTTGAGCCCCAGCATTTT. This encodes CATSRAGTGVEPQHF.

This clonotype was detected only a few times. The chain couples TRBV5-4 to TRBJ1-2; D is unclear. The CDR3 sequence is 14 residues long. Germline assignment: CDR1 SGHNT and CDR2 YYREEE (reference sequence). Trimming removed 6 bases from V and 2 bases from J, with 14 bases in between. CDR3 DNA sequence: TGTGCCAGCACCTACTCGATATCCAACTATGGCTACACCTTC. Encoded protein: CASTYSISNYGYTF.